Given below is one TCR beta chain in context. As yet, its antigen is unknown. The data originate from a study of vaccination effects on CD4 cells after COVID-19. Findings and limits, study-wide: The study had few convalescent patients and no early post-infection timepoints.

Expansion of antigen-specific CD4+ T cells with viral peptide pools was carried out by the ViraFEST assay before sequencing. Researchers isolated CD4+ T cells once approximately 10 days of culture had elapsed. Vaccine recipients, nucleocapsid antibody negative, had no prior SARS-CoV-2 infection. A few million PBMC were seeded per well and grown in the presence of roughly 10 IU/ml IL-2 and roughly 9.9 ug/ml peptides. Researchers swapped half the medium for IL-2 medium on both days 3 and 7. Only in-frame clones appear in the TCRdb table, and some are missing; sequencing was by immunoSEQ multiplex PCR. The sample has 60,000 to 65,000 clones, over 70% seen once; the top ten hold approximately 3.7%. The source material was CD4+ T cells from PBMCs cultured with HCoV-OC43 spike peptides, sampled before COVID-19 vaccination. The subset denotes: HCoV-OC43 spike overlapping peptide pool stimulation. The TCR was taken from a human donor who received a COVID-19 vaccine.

DNA for the CDR3: TGTGCCAGCAGCTGGAGACAGATTAGCTCCTACAATGAGCAGTTCTTC. Translated, it gives CASSWRQISSYNEQFF. This chain joins TRBV7-2 and TRBJ2-1; D might be TRBD1 (5 bases). V was cut by 4 bases and J by 0 bases, with 13 bases left in between. CDR3 length: 16 residues. The germline gives CDR1 SGHTA, CDR2 FQGNSA.